This section outlines one T cell receptor beta chain sequence together with its context. This clone appeared once. Its antigen remains undetermined. Base-call qualities are not available, and no considerably larger clone is one nucleotide away. This record comes from a study of blood T cell repertoires in COVID-19 (dated by TCRdb to the early 2020s). Broadly, across the study: Samples covering the acute and convalescent phases of COVID-19 were provided by collaborators in the United States, Italy and Spain. A de-identified subject ID, COVID-19 status, age in years and sex were almost always included in the sample metadata. Where available, HLA class I and class II types were taken from metadata supplied by the sample provider and were not determined by assay-based typing. The dataset comprised deeply sampled blood TCRbeta repertoires from subjects exposed to, actively infected with, or recovered from COVID-19. The prospective study material was composed of cDNA or gDNA derived from T cells, B-cell-depleted T cells, or PBMCs. The repertoires were released in a freely available public database intended as a resource for research on the immune response to SARS-CoV-2. Samples came from the ongoing ImmuneRACE study (first 160 participants) plus 1,254 subjects from 6 global collaborators.

Overall study results and their limits: The amount of clinical and demographic metadata varied by source and participant and was provided uncurated.

Each collaborating institution followed its own protocols to collect whole blood in K2EDTA tubes. For TCRbeta analysis, collaborator samples were shipped as frozen whole blood, as isolated PBMCs, or as DNA extracted from either sample type. V and J are trimmed by 3 bases and 4 bases, and the gene matches miss 12 bases of the junction. In the germline V gene, CDR1 corresponds to SGHDT and CDR2 to YYEEEE. Counted from cysteine to phenylalanine, this CDR3 has 17 amino acids. Solely the CDR3 DNA is kept, with 51 bases framed from the first base. TCRbeta CDR3 regions were amplified from genomic DNA using the immunoSEQ Assay, a bias-controlled multiplex PCR. Processing in the source paper ran as follows. Nucleated cell counts per sample were estimated from amplification of reference gene primers within the assay. Sequence reads were collapsed and filtered to measure the absolute abundance of every unique TCRbeta CDR3 rearrangement. Productive Simpson clonality was computed per sample as the square root of Simpson's diversity index over productive rearrangements. TCRdb provides this immuneACCESS table in a form limited to in-frame rearrangements. Some clones are lacking; in checked studies, under half of them reflect an unresolved V gene, and why the rest are absent is not known. The D gene and trimming were derived from the DNA, and the V and J assignments and clone size from that table. The sample table shows 55,000 to 65,000 clones, and more than 75% are seen once. Approximately 1.6% of the sample is taken by the ten largest.

The sample was peripheral blood. The origin of this receptor is a human donor in a cohort sampled during active COVID-19. In this chain, TRBV5-6 is recombined with TRBJ2-7; TRBD2 lines up with 11 middle nucleotides. The CDR3 protein sequence reads: CASSSNLAGGQRYEQYF. The bases read TGTGCCAGCAGCTCGAATTTAGCGGGAGGGCAGAGGTACGAGCAGTACTTC.